This entry lists 5 T cell receptor beta chains sequenced from one sample in a study of blood T cell repertoires in COVID-19 (dated by TCRdb to about 2020). Library generation was performed with the immunoSEQ multiplex PCR assay. TCRdb re-hosts the immuneACCESS table, in-frame sequences only. Its copies lack some clones; in the studies checked, an unresolved V gene accounts for under half of them, and the cause for the rest is not known. The sample table shows about 180,000 clones, and roughly 81% are seen once. 10% to 15% of the sample goes to the ten largest clones. Sequences were obtained from peripheral blood. The source is a woman older than 75 with COVID-19, enrolled during active disease.

V and J are TRBV6-5 and TRBJ1-1; possible D gene TRBD1, 5 bases. The CDR3 extends over 14 amino acids. With 0 bases removed from V and 5 bases from J, the gap between germline ends came to 10 bases. Per the germline V gene, CDR1 is MNHEY and CDR2 is SVGAGI. Here the CDR3 reads CASSYSPGRTEAFF. CDR3 DNA sequence: TGTGCCAGCAGTTACTCACCAGGGCGGACTGAAGCTTTCTTT.

This chain links TRBV4-2 with TRBJ2-7; 8 nucleotides agree with TRBD2. V shed 1 base and J 10 bases; nucleotides not matched to a gene: 15. Germline CDR1 and CDR2: LGHNA and YNFKEQ. This CDR3 is built from 16 residues. The CDR3 DNA reads as TGTGCCAGCAGCCAAGGCCACCTAGCGGGTTCTGTCGGCCAGTACTTC. It codes for CASSQGHLAGSVGQYF.

This chain joins TRBV24-1 and TRBJ2-1, with D unresolved. Germline lookup yields CDR1 KGHDR and CDR2 SFDVKD. The length of the CDR3 is 13 residues. Trimming removed 0 bases at V and 9 bases at J, with 8 bases between. The CDR3 coding sequence is TGTGCCACCAGTGATTTGCGACAAACTGAGCAGTTCTTC. Protein product: CATSDLRQTEQFF.

This chain's CDR3 is CASSPTGAYEQYF. The DNA of the CDR3 is TGCGCCAGCAGCCCGACAGGGGCCTACGAGCAGTACTTC. The chain carries TRBV5-1 and TRBJ2-7; 8 bases fit TRBD1. CDR1 is SGHRS and CDR2 is YFSETQ in the germline V gene. The V gene end was trimmed by 4 bases and the J gene end by 2 bases; junction bases not matched to a gene: 2. CDR3 length equals 13 residues.

The rearrangement uses TRBV7-3 and TRBJ1-2; D ambiguous. V was clipped by 7 bases and J by 8 bases, with 8 bases between them. This CDR3 has 10 residues. Germline V gene lookup returns CDR1 SGHTA and CDR2 FQGTGA. The CDR3 DNA is TGTGCCAGCACGGAGATAGGCTACACCTTC. Protein product: CASTEIGYTF.